One sample yielded the 32 T cell receptor beta chains listed below, sequenced in a study of cytomegalovirus exposure and HLA in healthy donors. The PCR had 60 Vbeta and 13 Jbeta primers. Generated by immunoSEQ multiplex PCR, the TCRdb table keeps only in-frame clones and is missing some. The data contain tens of thousands of clones, around four fifths of them seen just once; the ten biggest clones take up 1.4%. Sequences were obtained from PBMCs. These receptors all come from a male donor in good health and CMV-seronegative.

V usage is TRBV4-3 and J usage is TRBJ2-3, with 12 bases lining up with TRBD2. Germline V gene sequence: CDR1 LGHNA, CDR2 YSLEER. This CDR3 comprises 14 residues. V trimming: 3 bases; J trimming: 10 bases; junction bases outside the gene matches: 5. The CDR3: CASSHRLAGEPQYF. In DNA, the CDR3 is TGCGCCAGCAGCCACAGACTAGCGGGGGAGCCGCAGTATTTT.

The chain is built from TRBV5-8 and TRBJ1-5; tentative D call: TRBD1 (5 bases). CDR1 is SGHTS, CDR2 YDEGEE, per germline. The CDR3 consists of 14 residues. V lost 6 bases, J lost 5 bases, and 15 bases lay in between. The CDR3 nucleotides are TGTGCCAGCAATACAGGCCCCACTTATCAGCCCCAGCATTTT. Translation gives CASNTGPTYQPQHF.

The J gene is TRBJ1-2, the V gene TRBV4-3; D gene uncertain. Looked up from germline, CDR1 is LGHNA and CDR2 is YSLEER. V was shortened by 4 bases and J by 8 bases, with 14 bases between the two germline ends. CDR3 length equals 13 residues. As DNA, the CDR3 is TGCGCCAGCAGCCCCGGGGAATTTCGAGGCTACACCTTC. Protein product: CASSPGEFRGYTF.

Here the CDR3 DNA reads TGTGCCAGCAGCTACACCAGAAACAATCAGCCCCAGCATTTT. Amino acids: CASSYTRNNQPQHF. The genes are TRBV5-8 and TRBJ1-5, with D hard to call. V lost 3 bases, J lost 3 bases, and 10 bases lay in between. The germline gives CDR1 SGHTS, CDR2 YDEGEE. CDR3 length: 14 amino acids.

The rearrangement joins TRBV2 to TRBJ1-5, with 7 bases matching TRBD1. This CDR3 has 13 residues. Trimming at V came to 7 bases and at J to 11 bases, leaving 11 bases not matched to a gene. The germline CDR1 and CDR2 sequences are SNHLY and FYNNEI. The CDR3 DNA sequence: TGTGCCAGCACCGGACAGTTCCAGGGGGCCCAGCATTTT. The encoded protein is CASTGQFQGAQHF. The full variable domain, with the rest looked up from reference TRBV2 and TRBJ1-5, is EPEVTQTPSHQVTQMGQEVILRCVPISNHLYFYWYRQILGQKVEFLVSFYNNEISEKSEIFDDQFSVERPDGSNFTLKIRSTKLEDSAMYFCASTGQFQGAQHFGDGTRLSIL.

The genes are TRBV4-1 and TRBJ2-7, with 10 bases identical to TRBD2. The trim removed 0 bases at V and 3 bases at J, leaving 11 bases unmatched. Germline V CDR1 and CDR2: MGHRA, YSYEKL. The CDR3 sequence is 18 residues long. CDR3 DNA sequence: TGCGCCAGCAGCCAAGAGGTTTTGTCTAGCGGGGGTCTCTACGAGCAGTACTTC. It encodes CASSQEVLSSGGLYEQYF.

This chain uses TRBV13 with TRBJ1-1, with D unresolved. V was pared by 5 bases and J by 1 base, with 26 bases between. The CDR3 runs 19 residues. Germline-derived CDR1 and CDR2 are PRHDT and FYEKMQ (reference sequence). The CDR3 DNA reads as TGTGCCAGCAGCCTCTTAAGTGGACTGGGAACTTGGGAGAACACTGAAGCTTTCTTT. This sequence encodes CASSLLSGLGTWENTEAFF. Full variable domain (remainder filled in from reference TRBV13 and TRBJ1-1): AAGVIQSPRHLIKEKRETATLKCYPIPRHDTVYWYQQGPGQDPQFLISFYEKMQSDKGSIPDRFSAQQFSDYHSELNMSSLELGDSALYFCASSLLSGLGTWENTEAFFGQGTRLTVV.

This rearrangement joins TRBV6-5 to TRBJ1-5; the D is unclear. V was cut by 5 bases and J by 4 bases, with 12 bases left in between. The CDR3 loop spans 14 amino acids. Germline V gene lookup returns CDR1 MNHEY and CDR2 SVGAGI. The chain's CDR3 is CASSTTGENQPQHF. The CDR3 nucleotides are TGTGCCAGCAGTACGACCGGGGAAAATCAGCCCCAGCATTTT.

The chain has TRBV4-3 and TRBJ2-7; 8 bases are a match to TRBD2. This CDR3 contains 16 residues. The ends lost 1 base at V and 1 base at J; junction bases unmatched: 6. The germline CDR1 and CDR2 sequences are LGHNA and YSLEER. CDR3 region: CASSQGEGLGSYEQYF. The CDR3 coding sequence is TGCGCCAGCAGCCAAGGGGAGGGACTAGGGTCCTACGAGCAGTACTTC.

The chain joins TRBV29-1 to TRBJ1-1, with D possibly being TRBD1 (5 bases). Germline-derived CDR1 and CDR2 are SQVTM and ANQGSEA. Trimming left V 2 bases short and J 0 bases short, with 10 bases between. CDR3 length: 14 residues. The CDR3 DNA is TGCAGCGTTGAACAGGGCTGGGTGAACACTGAAGCTTTCTTT. It yields the protein CSVEQGWVNTEAFF.

The rearrangement joins TRBV2 to TRBJ2-5; D may be TRBD2 (5 bases). The CDR3 is 15 residues long. V was clipped by 0 bases and J by 5 bases, with 13 bases between them. Germline V lookup: CDR1 SNHLY, CDR2 FYNNEI. The CDR3 region has the DNA TGTGCCAGCAGTGAAGCGCTGGAGGACGTCGAGACCCAGTACTTC. Its translation is CASSEALEDVETQYF. Full variable domain (outside the CDR3, taken from reference TRBV2 and TRBJ2-5): EPEVTQTPSHQVTQMGQEVILRCVPISNHLYFYWYRQILGQKVEFLVSFYNNEISEKSEIFDDQFSVERPDGSNFTLKIRSTKLEDSAMYFCASSEALEDVETQYFGPGTRLLVL.

This chain uses TRBV10-3 with TRBJ1-5; D possibly corresponds to TRBD1 (6 bases). Germline V gene lookup returns CDR1 ENHRY and CDR2 SYGVKD. The length of the CDR3 is 17 residues. Trimming stripped 6 bases from V and 0 bases from J, with 18 bases between. CDR3 in amino acids: CAISRGQPLYSNQPQHF. In DNA form, the CDR3 reads TGTGCCATCAGCCGTGGACAGCCACTGTATAGCAATCAGCCCCAGCATTTT.

The CDR3 region is CASSFGSGYEQYF. DNA of the CDR3: TGTGCCAGCAGCTTTGGAAGCGGCTACGAGCAGTACTTC. V and J are TRBV11-2 and TRBJ2-7; perhaps TRBD2 as D (5 bases). The CDR3 contains 13 residues. The V gene lost 3 bases and the J gene lost 3 bases, with 9 bases spanning the gap. Germline CDR1 SGHAT, CDR2 FQNNGV.

J is TRBJ1-1 and V is TRBV11-3; TRBD1 agrees at 8 bases. Germline V gene sequence: CDR1 SGHNT, CDR2 YENEEA. J lost 5 bases, V lost 5 bases, and 7 bases had no gene match. This CDR3 is built from 14 residues. CDR3: CASSPRGLSTEAFF. In DNA, the CDR3 is TGTGCCAGCAGCCCCAGGGGGCTTTCAACTGAAGCTTTCTTT.

This clone was seen a single time. The CDR3 loop reads CASRTLWEGQGTYYEQYF. CDR3 nucleotides: TGTGCCAGCAGGACACTTTGGGAGGGACAGGGTACTTACTACGAGCAGTACTTC. The chain employs TRBV28 and TRBJ2-7, with TRBD1 matching 9 bases. Germline lookup yields CDR1 MDHEN and CDR2 SYDVKM. The CDR3 consists of 18 residues. V gave up 6 bases and J gave up 3 bases; unmatched junction bases: 18.

This clone has more than one count but fewer than ten. Germline and junction disagree at one end, which may indicate a read error. This chain connects TRBV7-9 to TRBJ2-1, with TRBD2 matching over 11 bases. This CDR3 region has 16 residues. The germline V gene encodes CDR1 SEHNR and CDR2 FQNEAQ (reference sequence). CDR3 DNA sequence: TGTTCCAGCAGCTTAGATACTAGCGGGGGATACAATGAGCAGTTCTTC. Translation: CSSSLDTSGGYNEQFF.

This clone was seen a handful of times. The chain recombines TRBV19 with TRBJ2-3; TRBD1 agrees at 9 bases. CDR3 length: 14 amino acids. V lost 5 bases, J lost 3 bases, and 3 bases stayed unmatched. CDR1 and CDR2 from the germline V gene are LNHDA and SQIVND (reference sequence). The CDR3 loop is CASSDRGRTDTQYF. CDR3 DNA: TGTGCCAGTAGTGACAGGGGGAGGACAGATACGCAGTATTTT.

The rearrangement joins TRBV28 to TRBJ2-7; tentative D call: TRBD2 (5 bases). Germline CDR1 MDHEN, CDR2 SYDVKM. V was trimmed by 5 bases and J by 6 bases, leaving 8 bases between them. The CDR3 runs 11 residues. The CDR3 loop is CASSLAPEQYF. The DNA for the CDR3 is TGTGCCAGCAGTCTAGCCCCCGAGCAGTACTTC. The full variable domain, completed using reference TRBV28 and TRBJ2-7, is DVKVTQSSRYLVKRTGEKVFLECVQDMDHENMFWYRQDPGLGLRLIYFSYDVKMKEKGDIPEGYSVSREKKERFSLILESASTNQTSMYLCASSLAPEQYFGPGTRLTVT.

This sequence joins TRBV28 and TRBJ2-7; TRBD1 matches 11 bases. Trimming removed 3 bases from V and 0 bases from J; junction bases left unmatched: 1. Germline CDR1 MDHEN, CDR2 SYDVKM. The CDR3 extends over 15 amino acids. In nucleotides, the CDR3 is TGTGCCAGCAGTTTCGGGACAGGGGGCTCCTACGAGCAGTACTTC. Translating it yields CASSFGTGGSYEQYF.

This chain joins TRBV6-5 and TRBJ1-2; possibly TRBD1 for D (6 bases). Germline lookup yields CDR1 MNHEY and CDR2 SVGAGI. The CDR3 length is 14 residues. Trimming left V 0 bases short and J 8 bases short, with 13 bases between. In nucleotides, the CDR3 is TGTGCCAGCAGTTACTCTGGGACACGCGGCGGCTACACCTTC. Translated: CASSYSGTRGGYTF.

In its sample, this clone was seen once. CDR3 sequence (DNA): TGTGCCAGCAGTTCGAACATTGGCCGAACAGATACGCAGTATTTT. It specifies CASSSNIGRTDTQYF. V gene TRBV27 combines with J gene TRBJ2-3; D is unclear. V shed 4 bases and J shed 3 bases, with 14 bases lying between them. The germline V gene encodes CDR1 MNHEY and CDR2 SMNVEV (reference sequence). The CDR3 runs 15 residues.

This chain links TRBV7-3 with TRBJ1-4, with a tentative D call TRBD1 (6 bases). Germline CDR1 SGHTA, CDR2 FQGTGA. The CDR3 is 14 residues long. Trimming pared 5 bases from V and 8 bases from J, leaving 15 bases between. Written as DNA, the CDR3 is TGTGCCAGCAGCCATCGCAGGGGTAACGAAAAACTGTTTTTT. This translates into CASSHRRGNEKLFF.

In its sample, this clone was seen once. The chain combines TRBV7-2 with TRBJ2-3, with a weak D call TRBD1 (5 bases). This CDR3 contains 17 residues. Germline V gene sequence: CDR1 SGHTA, CDR2 FQGNSA. The V end lost 6 bases, the J end lost 1 base, and 20 bases lay between the germline ends. CDR3: CASSKQGWGLGTDTQYF. CDR3 nucleotides: TGTGCCAGCAGTAAGCAGGGCTGGGGCTTGGGCACAGATACGCAGTATTTT.

In its sample, this clone was seen a few times. CDR3 residues: CASSFLDLREGTDTQYF. The CDR3 DNA is TGTGCCAGCAGCTTTCTGGACCTGCGGGAGGGCACAGATACGCAGTATTTT. V and J are TRBV5-6 and TRBJ2-3, with 8 bases that match TRBD2. The CDR3 runs 17 residues. Trimming removed 2 bases from V and 1 base from J; junction bases left unmatched: 9. Germline CDR1 reads SGHDT; CDR2 reads YYEEEE. The whole variable domain, filled in from reference TRBV5-6 and TRBJ2-3, reads DAGVTQSPTHLIKTRGQQVTLRCSPKSGHDTVSWYQQALGQGPQFIFQYYEEEERQRGNFPDRFSGHQFPNYSSELNVNALLLGDSALYLCASSFLDLREGTDTQYFGPGTRLTVL.

This clone was recorded only once. This chain joins TRBV6-6 and TRBJ2-7; 8 positions agree with TRBD1. Germline trimming cut 6 bases from V and 3 bases from J; bases unmatched to any gene: 13. The germline V gene has CDR1 MNHNY and CDR2 SVGAGI (reference sequence). The CDR3 has 16 amino acids. The DNA for the CDR3 is TGTGCCAGCAGATCCCCGGACAGGGCTAGAGGCTACGAGCAGTACTTC. It yields the protein CASRSPDRARGYEQYF.

J is TRBJ1-5 and V is TRBV18; TRBD1 matches at 8 bases. Germline assignment: CDR1 KGHSH and CDR2 LQKENI. This CDR3 is 16 amino acids long. V lost 6 bases to trimming and J lost 1 base; unmatched junction nucleotides: 8. In DNA form, the CDR3 reads TGTGCCAGCTCCCTCGGACAGGGAGGAAGCAATCAGCCCCAGCATTTT. Encoded protein: CASSLGQGGSNQPQHF.

This clone was counted once. The gene calls are TRBV21-1 and TRBJ1-2; the table calls TRBD1, which could not be checked here. TRBV21-1 is a pseudogene. CDR3 length: 17 amino acids. CDR3 nucleotides: TGTGCCAGCAGCAAACACAGACCCAAGGTGGGCTTATGTGGCTACACCTTC. Protein: CASSKHRPKVGLCGYTF.

This clone showed up just a few times. The chain joins TRBV6-5 to TRBJ1-2; D ambiguous. The length of the CDR3 is 13 residues. The germline V gene encodes CDR1 MNHEY and CDR2 SVGAGI. V was trimmed by 5 bases and J by 7 bases, leaving 14 bases between them. The CDR3 protein is CASSEISSGGYTF. The CDR3 DNA is TGTGCCAGCAGTGAAATAAGTTCGGGTGGCTACACCTTC.

The chain uses TRBV5-4 and TRBJ1-4; D call uncertain. This CDR3 has 13 amino acids. Germline V CDR1 and CDR2: SGHNT, YYREEE (reference sequence). Deletions cut 2 bases from V and 7 bases from J, with 9 bases between. The CDR3 bases are TGTGCCAGCAGCTTAAAAGAGGGTGAAAAACTGTTTTTT. It translates to CASSLKEGEKLFF.

The genes are TRBV7-2 and TRBJ2-1; TRBD2 matches 11 bases. With V trimmed by 7 bases and J by 5 bases, 4 bases remained unmatched. Germline V gene sequence: CDR1 SGHTA, CDR2 FQGNSA. The CDR3 loop spans 14 amino acids. This CDR3 reads CASTFSGRDNEQFF. CDR3 sequence (DNA): TGTGCCAGCACCTTTAGCGGGAGGGACAATGAGCAGTTCTTC.

The chain joins TRBV27 to TRBJ1-1; weak D call: TRBD1 (6 bases). This CDR3 comprises 16 residues. The V gene's germline CDR1 is MNHEY and CDR2 SMNVEV (reference sequence). V shed 4 bases and J shed 4 bases, with 19 bases lying between them. This chain's CDR3 is CASSSGTTSGSTEAFF. CDR3 DNA sequence: TGTGCCAGCAGTTCTGGGACAACCTCGGGGAGCACTGAAGCTTTCTTT.

The V gene is TRBV18, the J gene TRBJ1-1; 8 positions match TRBD1. The CDR3 runs to 16 residues. J lost 5 bases, V lost 3 bases, and 11 bases had no gene match. The germline gives CDR1 KGHSH, CDR2 LQKENI. This CDR3 is CASSPNIRQGRTEAFF. The CDR3 nucleotides are TGTGCCAGCTCACCTAACATTCGACAGGGGAGAACTGAAGCTTTCTTT.